This T cell receptor (beta chain) came from a study of blood T cells in healthy people across ages. Next came a second PCR, run for about 7 to 11 cycles, which used a sample-barcoded 5' primer along with a J-beta primer mix. TCRdb reanalysed the 5' RACE reads using MiXCR and keeps one entry per CDR3 protein. The sample contains 1,300,000 or so distinct CDR3 sequences, around 55% of which appear only once. With 2 bases removed from V and 3 bases from J, the gap between germline ends came to 10 bases. Germline CDR1 is MNHNY and CDR2 is SVGAGI (reference sequence). This CDR3 comprises 14 residues. This clonotype has more than one count but fewer than ten.

Material for sequencing was blood. The rearrangement links TRBV6-6 to TRBJ1-2, with TRBD1 as a possible D gene (5 bases). The TCR sequence derives from a man aged 18-30 years in good health. CDR3 DNA: TGTGCCAGCAGTTACCCAGGAGGGGACTATGGCTACACCTTC. Its translation is CASSYPGGDYGYTF.